Sequencing of this T cell receptor beta chain was carried out in a study of lung T cells in sarcoidosis with Löfgren's syndrome. Of note for this clonotype: A much larger clone is a single base away; this may be a read error.

Trimming cost V 5 bases and J 6 bases, with 11 bases left between them. The CDR3 spans 12 residues. Germline-derived CDR1 and CDR2 are MDHEN and SYDVKM. Via MiXCR, TCRdb re-called the reads, giving one row per CDR3 protein. Of 15,000 to 25,000 distinct CDR3 sequences listed, roughly a fifth are singletons. Sequences were obtained from CD4+ T cells from bronchoalveolar lavage. The clonotype comes from a human donor with sarcoidosis (Löfgren's syndrome or another form), or a control subject (not recorded which). This chain connects TRBV28 to TRBJ2-7; D call uncertain. The CDR3 DNA follows: TGTGCCAGCAGTCTCGGCCTTTGCGAGCAGTACTTC. Amino acids: CASSLGLCEQYF. Complete variable domain (other parts from reference TRBV28 and TRBJ2-7): DVKVTQSSRYLVKRTGEKVFLECVQDMDHENMFWYRQDPGLGLRLIYFSYDVKMKEKGDIPEGYSVSREKKERFSLILESASTNQTSMYLCASSLGLCEQYFGPGTRLTVT.